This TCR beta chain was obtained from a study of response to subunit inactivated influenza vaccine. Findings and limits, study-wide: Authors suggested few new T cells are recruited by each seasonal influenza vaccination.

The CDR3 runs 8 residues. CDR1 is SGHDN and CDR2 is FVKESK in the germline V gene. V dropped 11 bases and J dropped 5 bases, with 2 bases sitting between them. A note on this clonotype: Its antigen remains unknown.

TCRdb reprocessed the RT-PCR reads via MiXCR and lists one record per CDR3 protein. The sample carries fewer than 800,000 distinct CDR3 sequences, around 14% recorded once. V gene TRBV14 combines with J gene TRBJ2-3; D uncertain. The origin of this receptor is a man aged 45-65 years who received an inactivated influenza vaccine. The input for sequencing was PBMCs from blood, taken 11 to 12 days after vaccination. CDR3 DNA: TGTGCCGGAGATACGCAGTATTTT. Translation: CAGDTQYF.